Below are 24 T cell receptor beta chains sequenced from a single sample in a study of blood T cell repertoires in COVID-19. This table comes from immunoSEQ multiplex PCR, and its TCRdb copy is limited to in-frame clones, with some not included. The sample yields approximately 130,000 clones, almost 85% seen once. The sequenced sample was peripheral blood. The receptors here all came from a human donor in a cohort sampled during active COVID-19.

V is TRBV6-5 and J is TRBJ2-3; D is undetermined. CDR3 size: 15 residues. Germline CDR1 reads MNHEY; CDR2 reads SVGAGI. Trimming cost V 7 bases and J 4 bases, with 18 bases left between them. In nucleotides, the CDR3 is TGTGCCAGCAAACCGACTGTAATGGTCGCAGATACGCAGTATTTT. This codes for CASKPTVMVADTQYF.

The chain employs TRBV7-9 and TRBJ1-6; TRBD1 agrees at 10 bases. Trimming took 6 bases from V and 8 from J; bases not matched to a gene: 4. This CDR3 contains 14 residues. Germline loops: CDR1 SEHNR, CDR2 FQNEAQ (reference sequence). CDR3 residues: CASRSGTGDSPLHF. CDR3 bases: TGTGCCAGCAGATCCGGGACAGGGGATTCACCCCTCCACTTT. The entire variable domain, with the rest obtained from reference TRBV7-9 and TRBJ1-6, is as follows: DTGVSQNPRHKITKRGQNVTFRCDPISEHNRLYWYRQTLGQGPEFLTYFQNEAQLEKSRLLSDRFSAERPKGSFSTLEIQRTEQGDSAMYLCASRSGTGDSPLHFGNGTRLTVT.

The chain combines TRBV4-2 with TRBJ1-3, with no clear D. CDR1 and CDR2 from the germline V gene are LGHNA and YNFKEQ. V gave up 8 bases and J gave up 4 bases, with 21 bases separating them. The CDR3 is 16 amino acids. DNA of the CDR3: TGTGCCAGCCAGCAGGAGGTCAACAGCTGGGGAAACACCATATATTTT. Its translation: CASQQEVNSWGNTIYF.

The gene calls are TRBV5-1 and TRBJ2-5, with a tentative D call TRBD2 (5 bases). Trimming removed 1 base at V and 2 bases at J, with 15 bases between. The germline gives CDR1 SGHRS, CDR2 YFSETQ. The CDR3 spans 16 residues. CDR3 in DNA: TGCGCCAGCAGCTTGATTGGCCTAGCTCAACAAGAGACCCAGTACTTC. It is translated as CASSLIGLAQQETQYF.

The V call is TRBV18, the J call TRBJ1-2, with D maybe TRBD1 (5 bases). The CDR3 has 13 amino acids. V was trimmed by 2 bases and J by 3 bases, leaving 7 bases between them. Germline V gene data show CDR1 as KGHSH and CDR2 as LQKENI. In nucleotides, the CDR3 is TGTGCCAGCTCACCATCCAGGGACTATGGCTACACCTTC. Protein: CASSPSRDYGYTF.

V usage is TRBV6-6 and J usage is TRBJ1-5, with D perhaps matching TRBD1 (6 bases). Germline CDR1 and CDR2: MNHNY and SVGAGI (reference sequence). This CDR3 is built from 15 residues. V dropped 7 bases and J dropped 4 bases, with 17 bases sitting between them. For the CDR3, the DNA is TGTGCCAGCACCGCGACAGGCCAAGCTAATCAGCCCCAGCATTTT. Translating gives CASTATGQANQPQHF.

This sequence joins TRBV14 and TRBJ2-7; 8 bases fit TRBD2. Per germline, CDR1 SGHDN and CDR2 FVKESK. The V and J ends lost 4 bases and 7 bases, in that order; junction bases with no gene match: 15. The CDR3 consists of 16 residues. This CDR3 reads CASSRRTARSGGEQYF. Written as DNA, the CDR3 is TGTGCCAGCAGCCGTAGAACAGCGAGGAGCGGGGGAGAGCAGTACTTC.

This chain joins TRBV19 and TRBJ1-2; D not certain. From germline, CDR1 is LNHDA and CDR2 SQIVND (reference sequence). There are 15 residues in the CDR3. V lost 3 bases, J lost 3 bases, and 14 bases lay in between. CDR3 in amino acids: CASSIDSLLYYGYTF. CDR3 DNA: TGTGCCAGTAGTATCGACTCACTCCTGTACTATGGCTACACCTTC.

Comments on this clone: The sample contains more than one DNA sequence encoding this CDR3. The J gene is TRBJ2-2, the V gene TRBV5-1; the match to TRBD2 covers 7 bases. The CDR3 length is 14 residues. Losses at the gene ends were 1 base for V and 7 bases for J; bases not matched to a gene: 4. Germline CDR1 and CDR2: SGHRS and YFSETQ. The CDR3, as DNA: TGCGCCAGCAGCTTGCGCCCGGGGGGCGGGGAGCTGTTTTTT. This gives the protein CASSLRPGGGELFF.

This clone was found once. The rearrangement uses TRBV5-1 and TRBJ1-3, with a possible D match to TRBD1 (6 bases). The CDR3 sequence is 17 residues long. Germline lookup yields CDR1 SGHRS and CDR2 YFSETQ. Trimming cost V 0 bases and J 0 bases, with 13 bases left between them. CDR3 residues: CASSLEIQGFSGNTIYF. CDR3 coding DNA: TGCGCCAGCAGCTTGGAGATACAGGGTTTCTCTGGAAACACCATATATTTT.

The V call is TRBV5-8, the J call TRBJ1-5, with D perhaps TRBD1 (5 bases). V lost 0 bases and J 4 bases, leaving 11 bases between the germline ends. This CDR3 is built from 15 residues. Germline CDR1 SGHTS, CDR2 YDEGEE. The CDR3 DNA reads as TGTGCCAGCAGCTTGGGGGGGGGACTTAATCAGCCCCAGCATTTT. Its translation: CASSLGGGLNQPQHF.

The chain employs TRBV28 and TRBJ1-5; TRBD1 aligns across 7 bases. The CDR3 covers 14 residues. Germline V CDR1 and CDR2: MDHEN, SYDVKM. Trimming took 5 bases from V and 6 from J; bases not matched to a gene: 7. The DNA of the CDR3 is TGTGCCAGCAGTCTCGACAGGGAGGTTCAGCCCCAGCATTTT. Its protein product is CASSLDREVQPQHF.

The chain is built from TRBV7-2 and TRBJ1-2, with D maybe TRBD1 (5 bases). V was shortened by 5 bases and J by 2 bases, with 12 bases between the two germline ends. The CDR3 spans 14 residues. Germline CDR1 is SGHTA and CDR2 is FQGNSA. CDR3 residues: CASSHPGPNYGYTF. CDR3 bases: TGTGCCAGCAGCCACCCAGGGCCGAACTATGGCTACACCTTC.

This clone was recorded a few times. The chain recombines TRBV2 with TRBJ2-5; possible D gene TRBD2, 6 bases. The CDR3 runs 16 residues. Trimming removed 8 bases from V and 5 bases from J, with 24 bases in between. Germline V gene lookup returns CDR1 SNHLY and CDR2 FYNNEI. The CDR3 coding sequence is TGTGCCAGCCCGAGGGGCCGGCAGGGAGGTGTGGAGACCCAGTACTTC. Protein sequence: CASPRGRQGGVETQYF. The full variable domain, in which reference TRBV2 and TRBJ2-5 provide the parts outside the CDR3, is EPEVTQTPSHQVTQMGQEVILRCVPISNHLYFYWYRQILGQKVEFLVSFYNNEISEKSEIFDDQFSVERPDGSNFTLKIRSTKLEDSAMYFCASPRGRQGGVETQYFGPGTRLLVL.

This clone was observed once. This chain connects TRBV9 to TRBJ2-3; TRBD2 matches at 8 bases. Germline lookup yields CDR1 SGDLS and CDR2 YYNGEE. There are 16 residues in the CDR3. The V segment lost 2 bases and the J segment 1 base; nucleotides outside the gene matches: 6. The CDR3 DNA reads TGTGCCAGCAGCGTTTCCGGGGGGGCGGGCACAGATACGCAGTATTTT. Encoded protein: CASSVSGGAGTDTQYF.

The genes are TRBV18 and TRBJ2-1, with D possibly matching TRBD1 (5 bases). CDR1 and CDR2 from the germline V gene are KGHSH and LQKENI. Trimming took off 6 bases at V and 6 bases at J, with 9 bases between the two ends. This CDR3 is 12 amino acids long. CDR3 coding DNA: TGTGCCAGCTCCCAGGGTTTCAATGAGCAGTTCTTC. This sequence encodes CASSQGFNEQFF.

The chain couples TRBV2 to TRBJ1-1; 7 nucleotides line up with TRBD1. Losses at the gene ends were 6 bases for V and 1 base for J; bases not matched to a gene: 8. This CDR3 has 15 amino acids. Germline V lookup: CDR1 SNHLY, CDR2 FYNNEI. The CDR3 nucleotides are TGTGCCAGCAGCGGACAGGTTCTAGGGAACACTGAAGCTTTCTTT. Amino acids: CASSGQVLGNTEAFF.

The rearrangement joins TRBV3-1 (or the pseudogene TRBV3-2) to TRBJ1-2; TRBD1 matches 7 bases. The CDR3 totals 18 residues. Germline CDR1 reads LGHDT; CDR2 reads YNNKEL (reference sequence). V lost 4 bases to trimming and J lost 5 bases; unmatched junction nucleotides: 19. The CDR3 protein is CASSPRQGLSPLDYGYTF. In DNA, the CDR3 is TGTGCCAGCAGCCCTCGACAGGGACTTTCCCCCCTTGATTATGGCTACACCTTC.

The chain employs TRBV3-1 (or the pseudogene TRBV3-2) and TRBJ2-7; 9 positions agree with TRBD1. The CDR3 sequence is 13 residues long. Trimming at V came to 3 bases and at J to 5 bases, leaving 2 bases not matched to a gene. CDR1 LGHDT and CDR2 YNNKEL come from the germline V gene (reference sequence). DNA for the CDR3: TGTGCCAGCAGCCAGCGACAGGGGGACGAGCAGTACTTC. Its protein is CASSQRQGDEQYF.

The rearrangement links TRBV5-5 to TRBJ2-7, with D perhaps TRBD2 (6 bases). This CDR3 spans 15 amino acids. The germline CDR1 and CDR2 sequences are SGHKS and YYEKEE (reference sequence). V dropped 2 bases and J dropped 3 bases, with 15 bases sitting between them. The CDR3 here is CASSLLPGVDYEQYF. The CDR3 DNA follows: TGTGCCAGCAGCTTATTACCGGGGGTGGACTACGAGCAGTACTTC.

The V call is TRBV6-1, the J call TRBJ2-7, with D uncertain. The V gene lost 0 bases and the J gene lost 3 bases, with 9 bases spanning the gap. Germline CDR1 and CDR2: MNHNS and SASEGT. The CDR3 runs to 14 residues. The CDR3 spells CASSEAPEIYEQYF. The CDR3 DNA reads TGTGCCAGCAGTGAAGCACCAGAAATCTACGAGCAGTACTTC.

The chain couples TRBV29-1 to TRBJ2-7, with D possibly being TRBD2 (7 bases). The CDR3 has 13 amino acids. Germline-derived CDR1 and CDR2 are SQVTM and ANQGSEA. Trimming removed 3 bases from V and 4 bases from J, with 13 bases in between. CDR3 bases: TGCAGCGTTGACGGGGAGGGGGGGTACGAGCAGTACTTC. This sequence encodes CSVDGEGGYEQYF.

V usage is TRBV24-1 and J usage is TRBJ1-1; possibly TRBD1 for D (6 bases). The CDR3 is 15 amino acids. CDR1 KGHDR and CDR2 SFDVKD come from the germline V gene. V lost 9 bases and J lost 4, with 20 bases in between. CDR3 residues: CATSPHGGGTTEAFF. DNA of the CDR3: TGTGCCACCTCCCCTCATGGGGGGGGCACCACTGAAGCTTTCTTT.

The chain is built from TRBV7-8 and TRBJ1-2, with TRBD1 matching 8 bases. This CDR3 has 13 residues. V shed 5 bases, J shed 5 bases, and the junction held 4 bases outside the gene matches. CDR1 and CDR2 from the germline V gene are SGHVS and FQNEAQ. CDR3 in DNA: TGTGCCAGCAGCGGACAGGGCCGTTATGGCTACACCTTC. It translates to CASSGQGRYGYTF.